This TCR beta chain was captured in a study of human T cells and chemical hapten exposure. Across the study: Chiefly women, the patients showed alopecia areata, totalis or universalis.

The time point is: patch test 1, 2 weeks after DPC sensitization. Regarding treatment: therapeutic diphenylcyclopropenone sensitization with weekly scalp DPC. Findings and caveats of the study: TCRs above 1 in 1000 frequency stayed constant with DPC sensitization. In comparison with controls, expanded TCRs gave rise to a significantly larger number of large CDR3 similarity clusters.

TCRdb independently ran MiXCR on the RACE reads; one entry per CDR3 protein. The sample lists about 100,000 distinct CDR3 sequences, roughly a tenth occurring once. This clonotype was detected a few times. Antigen specificity is unknown. This CDR3 region has 15 residues. Germline-derived CDR1 and CDR2 are SGDLS and YYNGEE. J gave up 6 bases and V 3 bases, and 5 bases lay outside the gene matches. This chain links TRBV9 with TRBJ2-1, with TRBD1 identical over 11 bases. The TCR comes from a middle-aged man with alopecia areata. Some clones in this sample may be carry-over from other donors' samples. The sample here was whole blood, taken in connection with sensitization to the hapten diphenylcyclopropenone (DPC). The CDR3 region is CASSAAGTGGNEQFF. CDR3 coding DNA: TGTGCCAGCAGCGCCGCCGGGACAGGGGGCAATGAGCAGTTCTTC.